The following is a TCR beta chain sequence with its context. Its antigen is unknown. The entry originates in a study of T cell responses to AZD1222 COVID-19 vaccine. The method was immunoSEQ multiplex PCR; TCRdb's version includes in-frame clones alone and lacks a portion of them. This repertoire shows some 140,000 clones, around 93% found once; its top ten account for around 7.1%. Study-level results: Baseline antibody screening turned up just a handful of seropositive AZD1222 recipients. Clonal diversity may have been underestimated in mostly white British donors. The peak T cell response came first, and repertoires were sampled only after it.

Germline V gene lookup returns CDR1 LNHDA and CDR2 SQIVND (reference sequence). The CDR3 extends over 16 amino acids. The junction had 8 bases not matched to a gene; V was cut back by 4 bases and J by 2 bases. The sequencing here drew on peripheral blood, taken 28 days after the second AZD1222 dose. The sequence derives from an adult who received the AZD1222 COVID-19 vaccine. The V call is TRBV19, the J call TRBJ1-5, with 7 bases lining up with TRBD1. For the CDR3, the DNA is TGTGCCAGTAGTAAAAGACAGGGAGGTCGCAATCAGCCCCAGCATTTT. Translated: CASSKRQGGRNQPQHF. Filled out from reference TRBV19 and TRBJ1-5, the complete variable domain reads DGGITQSPKYLFRKEGQNVTLSCEQNLNHDAMYWYRQDPGQGLRLIYYSQIVNDFQKGDIAEGYSVSREKKESFPLTVTSAQKNPTAFYLCASSKRQGGRNQPQHFGDGTRLSIL.